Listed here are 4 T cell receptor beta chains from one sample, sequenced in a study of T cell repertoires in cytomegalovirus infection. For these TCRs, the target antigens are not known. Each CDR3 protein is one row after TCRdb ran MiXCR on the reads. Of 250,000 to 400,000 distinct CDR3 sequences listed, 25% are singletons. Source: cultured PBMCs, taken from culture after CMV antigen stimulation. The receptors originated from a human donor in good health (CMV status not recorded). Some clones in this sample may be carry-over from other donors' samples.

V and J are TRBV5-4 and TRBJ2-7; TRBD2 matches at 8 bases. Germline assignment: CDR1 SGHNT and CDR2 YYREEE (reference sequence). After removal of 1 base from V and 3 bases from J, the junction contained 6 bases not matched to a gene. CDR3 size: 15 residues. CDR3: CASSLFTSGYYEQYF. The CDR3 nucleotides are TGTGCCAGCAGCTTGTTTACTAGCGGATACTACGAGCAGTACTTC.

The CDR3 loop is CASSRTDSPLHF. The CDR3 DNA sequence: TGTGCCAGCAGCCGGACAGATTCACCCCTCCACTTT. The chain is built from TRBV7-9 and TRBJ1-6; possibly TRBD1 for D (6 bases). This CDR3 has 12 residues. V was cut by 5 bases and J by 8 bases, with 7 bases left in between. Germline CDR1 reads SEHNR; CDR2 reads FQNEAQ (reference sequence). Looking up the rest from reference TRBV7-9 and TRBJ1-6 gives the full variable domain: DTGVSQNPRHKITKRGQNVTFRCDPISEHNRLYWYRQTLGQGPEFLTYFQNEAQLEKSRLLSDRFSAERPKGSFSTLEIQRTEQGDSAMYLCASSRTDSPLHFGNGTRLTVT.

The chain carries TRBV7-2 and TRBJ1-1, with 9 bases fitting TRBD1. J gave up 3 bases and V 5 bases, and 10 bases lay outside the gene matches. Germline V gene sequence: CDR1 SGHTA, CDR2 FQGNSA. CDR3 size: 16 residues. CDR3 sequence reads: CASSPRRTGEDTEAFF. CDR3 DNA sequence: TGTGCCAGCAGCCCACGCCGGACAGGGGAGGACACTGAAGCTTTCTTT.

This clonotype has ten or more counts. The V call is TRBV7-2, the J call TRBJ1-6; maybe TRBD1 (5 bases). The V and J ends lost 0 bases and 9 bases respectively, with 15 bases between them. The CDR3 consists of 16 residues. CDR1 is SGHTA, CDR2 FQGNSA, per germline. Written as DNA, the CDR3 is TGTGCCAGCAGCTTAGCGCTAAGCCTTAGGGGTTCACCCCTCCACTTT. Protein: CASSLALSLRGSPLHF.